Below, 20 T cell receptor beta chains from the same sample are listed, as sequenced in a study of blood T cells in healthy people across ages. Using a J-beta primer mix together with a sample-barcoded 5' primer, a second PCR was run for roughly 6 to 12 cycles. TCRdb fed the 5' RACE reads into MiXCR, producing one record per CDR3 protein. Of approximately 690,000 distinct CDR3 sequences detected, roughly two fifths appear once; the ten largest clones hold around 30%. The sequencing input was blood. The receptors were sampled from a man older than 75 in good health.

Only a few counts were recorded for this clonotype. The chain links TRBV24-1 to TRBJ2-1, with TRBD1 as a possible D gene (7 bases). CDR3 length: 14 residues. V was cut by 4 bases and J by 6 bases, with 12 bases left in between. Germline CDR1 reads KGHDR; CDR2 reads SFDVKD. CDR3 residues: CATSEPGGSNEQFF. In DNA form, the CDR3 reads TGTGCCACCAGTGAACCAGGGGGGTCCAATGAGCAGTTCTTC.

This rearrangement joins TRBV6-2 or TRBV6-3 to TRBJ2-1; TRBD2 matches 8 bases. The length of the CDR3 is 14 residues. Germline CDR1 is MNHEY and CDR2 is SVGEGT. V lost 6 bases and J lost 9; bases outside the gene matches: 10. In nucleotides, the CDR3 is TGTGCCAGCAGCCCCGGACTAGCCGGGAGTGAGCAGTTCTTC. Translation gives CASSPGLAGSEQFF.

V is TRBV6-5 and J is TRBJ2-7; TRBD2 is a possible D gene (6 bases). V was clipped by 6 bases and J by 6 bases, with 24 bases between them. The CDR3 loop spans 16 amino acids. CDR1 is MNHEY, CDR2 SVGAGI, per germline. For the CDR3, the DNA is TGTGCCAGCAGCCGCCCGGCGCGGGGAATGGTCCGCGAGCAGTACTTC. It is translated as CASSRPARGMVREQYF.

There are a few counts of this clonotype. The rearrangement joins TRBV4-2 to TRBJ2-5; D is perhaps TRBD1 (6 bases). CDR1 and CDR2 from the germline V gene are LGHNA and YNFKEQ. Trimming shortened V by 0 bases and J by 4 bases, and 9 bases separated the two germline ends. The CDR3 runs 14 residues. CDR3 residues: CASSQEQGGETQYF. For the CDR3, the DNA is TGTGCCAGCAGCCAAGAACAGGGTGGAGAGACCCAGTACTTC.

A few counts support this clonotype. The V and J genes are TRBV25-1 and TRBJ2-1; 7 nucleotides align to TRBD2. V was pared by 4 bases and J by 4 bases, with 16 bases of the junction left unmatched. Germline V CDR1 and CDR2: MGHDK, SYGVNS. There are 18 residues in the CDR3. DNA of the CDR3: TGTGCCAGCAGTGCTCTGGCTAGCGGTATTACCCAGTACAATGAGCAGTTCTTC. This encodes CASSALASGITQYNEQFF. Complete variable domain (other parts from reference TRBV25-1 and TRBJ2-1): EADIYQTPRYLVIGTGKKITLECSQTMGHDKMYWYQQDPGMELHLIHYSYGVNSTEKGDLSSESTVSRIRTEHFPLTLESARPSHTSQYLCASSALASGITQYNEQFFGPGTRLTVL.

Turning to this clonotype: Given a much more abundant clone one base away, this may be a read error. V and J are TRBV12-3 or TRBV12-4 and TRBJ2-5; 9 bases line up with TRBD2. This CDR3 spans 18 amino acids. Losses at the gene ends were 5 bases for V and 4 bases for J; bases not matched to a gene: 17. Here the CDR3 DNA reads TGTGCCAGCAGTCACCGGCGGGGGGGCTCGACTGGACGAGAGACCCAGTACTTC. Its protein is CASSHRRGGSTGRETQYF.

With regard to this clonotype: This clone may be a read error of a much larger clone one base away. This chain connects TRBV4-3 to TRBJ2-1; D remains ambiguous. Germline loops: CDR1 LGHNA, CDR2 YSLEER. V was shortened by 0 bases and J by 6 bases, with 12 bases between the two germline ends. The length of the CDR3 is 15 residues. The CDR3 loop is CASSQDQSFCNEQFF. CDR3 coding DNA: TGCGCCAGCAGCCAAGATCAATCTTTCTGCAATGAGCAGTTCTTC.

This clonotype was seen many times. The V and J genes are TRBV11-2 and TRBJ2-4; possible D gene TRBD2, 6 bases. Trimming stripped 5 bases from V and 0 bases from J, with 14 bases between. Germline V CDR1 and CDR2: SGHAT, FQNNGV. The CDR3 covers 16 residues. The CDR3 nucleotides are TGTGCCAGCAGCGCGCTAGCGACTCTAGCCAAAAACATTCAGTACTTC. As protein: CASSALATLAKNIQYF.

Regarding this clonotype: The junction does not match germline at one end; this may be a read error. The V and J genes are TRBV7-8 and TRBJ1-2; 9 nucleotides agree with TRBD1. CDR1 and CDR2 (germline): SGHVS, FQNEAQ. The CDR3 has 18 residues. In DNA, the CDR3 is TGTGCCAGCAGCTTCGGGCGAATTAAAGGGGACAGGGCAAGTGGCTGCACCTTC. Its translation: CASSFGRIKGDRASGCTF.

J is TRBJ2-1 and V is TRBV29-1; D is uncertain. V lost 5 bases, J lost 5 bases, and 25 bases lay in between. Germline values: CDR1 SQVTM, CDR2 ANQGSEA. The CDR3 contains 17 residues. As DNA, the CDR3 is TGCAGCGTTCCTTATGTGTTACGGCCTCTTGACAACAATGAGCAGTTCTTC. Protein product: CSVPYVLRPLDNNEQFF.

V and J are TRBV20-1 and TRBJ2-7; 7 bases agree with TRBD1. The CDR3 sequence is 17 residues long. V lost 3 bases, J lost 0 bases, and 14 bases stayed unmatched. CDR1 and CDR2 (germline): DFQATT, SNEGSKA (reference sequence). The CDR3 protein is CSAREDDAQGHSYEQYF. The CDR3 DNA follows: TGCAGTGCTAGGGAGGATGATGCACAGGGGCACTCCTACGAGCAGTACTTC.

This clonotype was observed many times. The V and J genes are TRBV29-1 and TRBJ2-7; TRBD2 agrees at 12 bases. The CDR3 sequence is 13 residues long. With 7 bases clipped from V and 0 bases from J, the junction kept 1 base outside the gene matches. The germline V gene encodes CDR1 SQVTM and CDR2 ANQGSEA. CDR3 protein: CSASGRASYEQYF. CDR3 sequence (DNA): TGCAGCGCTAGCGGGAGGGCCTCCTACGAGCAGTACTTC.

Details on this clonotype: At one of its ends the junction is not consistent with the germline gene, which may arise from a read error. The CDR3 region is CSAGDQGKYQETQYF. In nucleotides, the CDR3 is TGCAGTGCTGGAGACCAGGGGAAGTACCAAGAGACCCAGTACTTC. The chain carries TRBV20-1 and TRBJ2-5; TRBD1 might be the D (6 bases). The CDR3 is made up of 15 amino acids. Germline values: CDR1 DFQATT, CDR2 SNEGSKA (reference sequence).

Note on this clonotype: This could be a read error, since a much larger clone is one nucleotide away. This sequence joins TRBV6-2 or TRBV6-3 and TRBJ2-1; D uncertain. Trimming stripped 3 bases from V and 13 bases from J, with 16 bases between. This CDR3 is built from 13 residues. The V gene's germline CDR1 is MNHEY and CDR2 SVGEGT. In DNA, the CDR3 is TGTGCCAGCAGTTATTCGACTGGAGAGACCCAGTTCTTC. It specifies CASSYSTGETQFF.

The CDR3: CASSLSGLAGIQETQYF. In DNA form, the CDR3 reads TGCGCCAGCAGCTTGTCCGGACTAGCGGGAATACAAGAGACCCAGTACTTC. The rearrangement joins TRBV5-1 to TRBJ2-5, with TRBD2 identical over 12 bases. The V and J ends lost 1 base and 2 bases, in that order; junction bases with no gene match: 6. CDR3 length equals 17 residues. The V gene's germline CDR1 is SGHRS and CDR2 YFSETQ.

In this sample, this clonotype turned up a few times. This chain links TRBV28 with TRBJ1-3; D unresolved. CDR1 MDHEN and CDR2 SYDVKM come from the germline V gene. The CDR3 contains 14 residues. Trimming cost V 3 bases and J 3 bases, with 9 bases left between them. For the CDR3, the DNA is TGTGCCAGCAGTTTTCAACACCTTGGAAACACCATATATTTT. It encodes CASSFQHLGNTIYF.

The chain has TRBV6-5 and TRBJ2-1; no clear D gene. The CDR3 loop spans 19 amino acids. The germline V gene has CDR1 MNHEY and CDR2 SVGAGI. V was trimmed by 0 bases and J by 11 bases, leaving 29 bases between them. CDR3 sequence (DNA): TGTGCCAGCAGTTACTCGATTCCCCCGGCTAGGGAACTCAATGATAAGCAGTTCTTC. It specifies CASSYSIPPARELNDKQFF.

This clonotype was seen once. This chain connects TRBV2 to TRBJ2-5, with 9 bases identical to TRBD1. The CDR3 extends over 15 amino acids. V lost 6 bases, J lost 2 bases, and 7 bases stayed unmatched. From germline, CDR1 is SNHLY and CDR2 FYNNEI. The DNA for the CDR3 is TGTGCCAGCAGCGGTGAGGGACAGGGACAAGAGACCCAGTACTTC. It is translated as CASSGEGQGQETQYF.

The chain links TRBV28 to TRBJ1-1; no firm D call. Deletions cut 4 bases from V and 4 bases from J, with 13 bases between. CDR1 and CDR2 (germline): MDHEN, SYDVKM. CDR3 length: 14 amino acids. The CDR3 nucleotides read TGTGCCAGCAGTTCAGGAACGAGCCGCACTGAAGCTTTCTTT. As protein: CASSSGTSRTEAFF.

The sample holds a few counts of this clonotype. This chain uses TRBV7-6 with TRBJ2-3; no definite D call. Germline CDR1 is SGHVS and CDR2 is FNYEAQ. Deletions cut 1 base from V and 3 bases from J, with 8 bases between. The CDR3 runs 14 residues. CDR3 sequence: CASSLGAETDTQYF. The CDR3 region has the DNA TGTGCCAGCAGCTTAGGGGCAGAAACAGATACGCAGTATTTT.